Each of the 3 T cell receptor beta chains below was sequenced from the same sample in a study of T cell changes during pregnancy in multiple sclerosis. Only in-frame clones appear in the TCRdb table, and some are missing; sequencing was by immunoSEQ multiplex PCR. In the table there are tens of thousands of clones, more than 90% of which are singletons. Sequences were derived from CD8+ T cells from peripheral blood mononuclear cells, sampled in the third trimester of pregnancy. These receptors came from a female donor with multiple sclerosis, enrolled in a pregnancy study.

The chain couples TRBV10-3 to TRBJ2-3; 8 bases line up with TRBD2. V was pared by 0 bases and J by 4 bases, with 6 bases of the junction left unmatched. The CDR3 covers 16 residues. Germline CDR1 ENHRY, CDR2 SYGVKD. The CDR3 sequence is CAISESEAGVADTQYF. Written as DNA, the CDR3 is TGTGCCATCAGTGAGTCCGAAGCGGGAGTTGCAGATACGCAGTATTTT.

In DNA, the CDR3 is TGTGCCACCAGCAGACGGTCGGGGAACACTGAAGCTTTCTTT. It yields the protein CATSRRSGNTEAFF. V is TRBV15 and J is TRBJ1-1, with D unclear. The CDR3 covers 14 residues. CDR1 LNHNV and CDR2 YYDKDF come from the germline V gene (reference sequence). V shed 2 bases and J shed 1 base, with 8 bases lying between them.

This chain joins TRBV5-6 and TRBJ2-4; TRBD2 might be the D (5 bases). Germline CDR1 reads SGHDT; CDR2 reads YYEEEE. Trimming stripped 0 bases from V and 2 bases from J, with 15 bases between. This CDR3 has 17 residues. The chain's CDR3 is CASSLEGWELTKNIQYF. The CDR3 nucleotides are TGTGCCAGCAGCTTGGAAGGGTGGGAGCTCACCAAAAACATTCAGTACTTC.